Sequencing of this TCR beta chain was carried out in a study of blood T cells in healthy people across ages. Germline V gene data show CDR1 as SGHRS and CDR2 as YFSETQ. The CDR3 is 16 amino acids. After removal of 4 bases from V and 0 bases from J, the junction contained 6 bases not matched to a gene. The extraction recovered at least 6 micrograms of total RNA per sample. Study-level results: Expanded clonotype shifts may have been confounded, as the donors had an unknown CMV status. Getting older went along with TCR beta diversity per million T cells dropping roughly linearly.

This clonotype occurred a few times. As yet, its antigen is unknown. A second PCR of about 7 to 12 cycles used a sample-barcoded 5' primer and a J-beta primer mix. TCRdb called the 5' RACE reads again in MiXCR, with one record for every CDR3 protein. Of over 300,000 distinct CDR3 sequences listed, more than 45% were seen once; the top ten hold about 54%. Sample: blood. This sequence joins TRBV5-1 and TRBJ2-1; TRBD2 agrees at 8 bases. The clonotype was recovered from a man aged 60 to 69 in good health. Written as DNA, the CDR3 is TGCGCCAGCAGCCTAGTAGCGGGGAGCTCCTACAATGAGCAGTTCTTC. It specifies CASSLVAGSSYNEQFF.